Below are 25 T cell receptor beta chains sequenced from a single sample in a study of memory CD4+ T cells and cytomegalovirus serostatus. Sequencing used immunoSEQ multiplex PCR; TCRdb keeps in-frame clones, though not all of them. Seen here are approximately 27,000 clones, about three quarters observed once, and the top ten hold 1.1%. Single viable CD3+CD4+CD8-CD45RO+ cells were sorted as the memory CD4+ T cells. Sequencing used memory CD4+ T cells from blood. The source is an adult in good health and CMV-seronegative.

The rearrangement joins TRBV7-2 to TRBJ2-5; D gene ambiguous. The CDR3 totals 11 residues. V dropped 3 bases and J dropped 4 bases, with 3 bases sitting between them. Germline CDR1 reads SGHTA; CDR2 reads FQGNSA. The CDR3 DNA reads TGTGCCAGCAGCTTCGGAGAGACCCAGTACTTC. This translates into CASSFGETQYF. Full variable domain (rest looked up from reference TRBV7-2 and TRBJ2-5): GAGVSQSPSNKVTEKGKDVELRCDPISGHTALYWYRQSLGQGLEFLIYFQGNSAPDKSGLPSDRFSAERTGGSVSTLTIQRTQQEDSAVYLCASSFGETQYFGPGTRLLVL.

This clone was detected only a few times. Written as DNA, the CDR3 is TGTGCCAGCAGCTACACTGCGGGGGACGGTGAAAAACTGTTTTTT. Encoded protein: CASSYTAGDGEKLFF. The gene calls are TRBV7-9 and TRBJ1-4; tentatively, D is TRBD1 (5 bases). The CDR3 contains 15 residues. Trimming took 4 bases from V and 7 from J, leaving 16 bases between them. Germline V gene lookup returns CDR1 SEHNR and CDR2 FQNEAQ (reference sequence).

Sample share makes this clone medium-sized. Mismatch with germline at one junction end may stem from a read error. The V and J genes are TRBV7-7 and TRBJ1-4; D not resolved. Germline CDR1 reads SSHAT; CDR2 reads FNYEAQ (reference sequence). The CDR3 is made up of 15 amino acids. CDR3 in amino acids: CASSLGVDSNEKLFF. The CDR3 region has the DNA TGTGCTAGCAGCTTAGGTGTGGATTCTAATGAAAAACTGTTTTTT.

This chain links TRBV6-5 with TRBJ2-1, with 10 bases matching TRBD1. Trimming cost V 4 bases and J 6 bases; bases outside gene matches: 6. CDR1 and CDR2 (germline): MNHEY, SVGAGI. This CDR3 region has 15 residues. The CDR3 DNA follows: TGTGCCAGCAGTTCCCCGGGACAGGGGTCCAATGAGCAGTTCTTC. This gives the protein CASSSPGQGSNEQFF.

The DNA for the CDR3 is TGTGCCAGCAGCTTCCCGACTAGCTACGAGCAGTACTTC. Its translation is CASSFPTSYEQYF. The chain has TRBV11-2 and TRBJ2-7, with a possible D match to TRBD2 (6 bases). Trimming shortened V by 3 bases and J by 3 bases, and 9 bases separated the two germline ends. CDR3 length equals 13 residues. CDR1 SGHAT and CDR2 FQNNGV come from the germline V gene. Together with reference TRBV11-2 and TRBJ2-7, the CDR3 gives the full variable domain: EAGVAQSPRYKIIEKRQSVAFWCNPISGHATLYWYQQILGQGPKLLIQFQNNGVVDDSQLPKDRFSAERLKGVDSTLKIQPAKLEDSAVYLCASSFPTSYEQYFGPGTRLTVT.

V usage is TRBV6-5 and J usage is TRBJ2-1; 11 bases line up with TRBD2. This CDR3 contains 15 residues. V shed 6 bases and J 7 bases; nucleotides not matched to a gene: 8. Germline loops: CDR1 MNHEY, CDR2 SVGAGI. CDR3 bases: TGTGCCAGCAGCCCCACTAGCGGGAGTGGTAATGAGCAGTTCTTC. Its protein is CASSPTSGSGNEQFF.

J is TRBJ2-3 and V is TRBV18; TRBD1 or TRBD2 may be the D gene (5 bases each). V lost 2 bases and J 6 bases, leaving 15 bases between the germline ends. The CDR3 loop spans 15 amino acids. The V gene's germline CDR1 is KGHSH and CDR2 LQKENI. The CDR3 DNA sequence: TGTGCCAGCTCACCAACACTAGGGGCAGGGGATACGCAGTATTTT. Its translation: CASSPTLGAGDTQYF. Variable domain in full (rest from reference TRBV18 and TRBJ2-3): NAGVMQNPRHLVRRRGQEARLRCSPMKGHSHVYWYRQLPEEGLKFMVYLQKENIIDESGMPKERFSAEFPKEGPSILRIQQVVRGDSAAYFCASSPTLGAGDTQYFGPGTRLTVL.

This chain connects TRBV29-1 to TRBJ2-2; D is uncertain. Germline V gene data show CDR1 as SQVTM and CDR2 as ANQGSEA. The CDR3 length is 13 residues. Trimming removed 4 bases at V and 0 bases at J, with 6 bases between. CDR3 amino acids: CSVGRSNTGELFF. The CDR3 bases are TGCAGCGTTGGTCGGTCGAACACCGGGGAGCTGTTTTTT.

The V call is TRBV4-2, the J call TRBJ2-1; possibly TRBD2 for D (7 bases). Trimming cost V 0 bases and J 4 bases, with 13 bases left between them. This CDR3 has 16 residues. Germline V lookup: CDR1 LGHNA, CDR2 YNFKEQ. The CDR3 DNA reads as TGTGCCAGCAGCCAAGATTCGGGGGGCCTGTACAATGAGCAGTTCTTC. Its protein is CASSQDSGGLYNEQFF.

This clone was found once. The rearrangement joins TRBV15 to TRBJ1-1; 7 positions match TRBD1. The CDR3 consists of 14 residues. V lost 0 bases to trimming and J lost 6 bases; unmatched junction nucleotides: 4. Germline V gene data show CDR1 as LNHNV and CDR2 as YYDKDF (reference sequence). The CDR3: CATSRDSGQPEAFF. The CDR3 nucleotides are TGTGCCACCAGCAGAGATTCGGGACAGCCTGAAGCTTTCTTT. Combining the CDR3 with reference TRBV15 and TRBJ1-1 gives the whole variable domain DAMVIQNPRYQVTQFGKPVTLSCSQTLNHNVMYWYQQKSSQAPKLLFHYYDKDFNNEADTPDNFQSRRPNTSFCFLDIRSPGLGDTAMYLCATSRDSGQPEAFFGQGTRLTVV.

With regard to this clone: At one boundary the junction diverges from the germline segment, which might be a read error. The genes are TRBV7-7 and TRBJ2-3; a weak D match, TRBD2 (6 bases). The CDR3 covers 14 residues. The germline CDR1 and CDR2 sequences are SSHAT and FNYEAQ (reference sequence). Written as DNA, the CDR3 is TGTGCTAGCAGCCAAGGGACTAGCACAGATACGCAGTATTTT. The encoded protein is CASSQGTSTDTQYF.

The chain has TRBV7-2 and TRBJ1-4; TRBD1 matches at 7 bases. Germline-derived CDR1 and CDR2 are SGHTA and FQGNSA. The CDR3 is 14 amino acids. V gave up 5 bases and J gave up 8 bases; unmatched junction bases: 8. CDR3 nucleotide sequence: TGTGCCAGCAGCCCCGGGACAGACTACGAAAAACTGTTTTTT. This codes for CASSPGTDYEKLFF.

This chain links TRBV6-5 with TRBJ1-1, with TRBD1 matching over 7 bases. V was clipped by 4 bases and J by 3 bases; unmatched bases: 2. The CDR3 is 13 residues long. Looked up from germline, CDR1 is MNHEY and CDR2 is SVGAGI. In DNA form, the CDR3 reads TGTGCCAGCAGTTTTACAGGGGACACTGAAGCTTTCTTT. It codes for CASSFTGDTEAFF.

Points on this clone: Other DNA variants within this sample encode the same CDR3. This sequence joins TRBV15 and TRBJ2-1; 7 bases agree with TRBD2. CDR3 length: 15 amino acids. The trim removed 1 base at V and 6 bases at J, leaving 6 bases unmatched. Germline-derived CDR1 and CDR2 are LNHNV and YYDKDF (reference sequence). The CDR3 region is CATSRVGGGSNEQFF. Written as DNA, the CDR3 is TGTGCCACCAGCAGAGTGGGCGGGGGTTCCAATGAGCAGTTCTTC.

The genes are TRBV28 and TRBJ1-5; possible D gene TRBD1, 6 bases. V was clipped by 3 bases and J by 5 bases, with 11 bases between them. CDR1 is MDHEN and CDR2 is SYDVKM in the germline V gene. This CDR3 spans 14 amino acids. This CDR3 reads CASSLSQGYQPQHF. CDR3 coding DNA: TGTGCCAGCAGTTTGAGTCAGGGGTATCAGCCCCAGCATTTT.

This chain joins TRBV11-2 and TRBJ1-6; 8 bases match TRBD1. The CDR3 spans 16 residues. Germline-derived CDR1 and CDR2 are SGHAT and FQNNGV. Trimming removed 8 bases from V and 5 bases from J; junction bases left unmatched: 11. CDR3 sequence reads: CASSSGGSVDNSPLHF. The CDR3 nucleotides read TGTGCCAGCTCCTCAGGGGGCTCTGTCGATAATTCACCCCTCCACTTT.

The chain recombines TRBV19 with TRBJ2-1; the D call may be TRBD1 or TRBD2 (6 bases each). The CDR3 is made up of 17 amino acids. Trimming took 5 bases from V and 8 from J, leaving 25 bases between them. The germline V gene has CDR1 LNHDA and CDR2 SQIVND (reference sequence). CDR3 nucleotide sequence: TGTGCCAGTAGTTCCCAAGGCTCAGGGGAGGTTTTCTATGAGCAGTTCTTC. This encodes CASSSQGSGEVFYEQFF. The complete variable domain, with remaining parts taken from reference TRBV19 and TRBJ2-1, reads DGGITQSPKYLFRKEGQNVTLSCEQNLNHDAMYWYRQDPGQGLRLIYYSQIVNDFQKGDIAEGYSVSREKKESFPLTVTSAQKNPTAFYLCASSSQGSGEVFYEQFFGPGTRLTVL.

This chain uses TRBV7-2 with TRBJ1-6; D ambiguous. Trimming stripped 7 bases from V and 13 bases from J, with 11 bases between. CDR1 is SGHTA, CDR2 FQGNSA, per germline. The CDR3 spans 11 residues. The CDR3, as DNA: TGTGCCAGCAATCTCAGAGGGCCCCTCCACTTT. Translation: CASNLRGPLHF.

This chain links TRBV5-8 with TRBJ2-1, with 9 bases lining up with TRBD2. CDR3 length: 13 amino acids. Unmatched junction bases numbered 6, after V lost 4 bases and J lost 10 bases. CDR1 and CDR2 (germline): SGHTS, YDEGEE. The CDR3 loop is CASSRGTSREQFF. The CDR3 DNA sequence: TGTGCCAGCAGCCGCGGGACTAGCCGGGAGCAGTTCTTC.

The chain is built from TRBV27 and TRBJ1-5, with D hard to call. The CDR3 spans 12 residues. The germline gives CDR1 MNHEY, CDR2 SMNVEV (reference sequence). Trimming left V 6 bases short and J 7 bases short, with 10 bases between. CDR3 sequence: CASRRPGQPQHF. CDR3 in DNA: TGTGCCAGCAGGCGACCGGGACAGCCCCAGCATTTT.

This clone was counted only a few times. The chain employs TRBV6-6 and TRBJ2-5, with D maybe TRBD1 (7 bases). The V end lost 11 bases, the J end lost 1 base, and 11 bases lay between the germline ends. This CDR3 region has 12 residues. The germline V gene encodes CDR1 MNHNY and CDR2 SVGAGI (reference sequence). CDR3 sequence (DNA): TGTGCCGGCGGGACAGTCCAAGAGACCCAGTACTTC. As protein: CAGGTVQETQYF.

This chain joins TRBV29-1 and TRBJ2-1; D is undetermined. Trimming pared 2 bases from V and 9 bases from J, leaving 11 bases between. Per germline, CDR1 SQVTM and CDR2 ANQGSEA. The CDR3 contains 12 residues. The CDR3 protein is CSVELPGPEQFF. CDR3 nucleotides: TGCAGCGTTGAACTGCCAGGCCCTGAGCAGTTCTTC.

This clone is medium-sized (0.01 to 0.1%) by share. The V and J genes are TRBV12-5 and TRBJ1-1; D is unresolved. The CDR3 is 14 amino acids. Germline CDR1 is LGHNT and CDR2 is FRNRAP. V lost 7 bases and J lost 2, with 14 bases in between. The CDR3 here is CASAWTLENTEAFF. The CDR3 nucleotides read TGTGCTAGTGCCTGGACGCTGGAAAACACTGAAGCTTTCTTT. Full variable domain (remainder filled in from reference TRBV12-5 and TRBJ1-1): DARVTQTPRHKVTEMGQEVTMRCQPILGHNTVFWYRQTMMQGLELLAYFRNRAPLDDSGMPKDRFSAEMPDATLATLKIQPSEPRDSAVYFCASAWTLENTEAFFGQGTRLTVV.

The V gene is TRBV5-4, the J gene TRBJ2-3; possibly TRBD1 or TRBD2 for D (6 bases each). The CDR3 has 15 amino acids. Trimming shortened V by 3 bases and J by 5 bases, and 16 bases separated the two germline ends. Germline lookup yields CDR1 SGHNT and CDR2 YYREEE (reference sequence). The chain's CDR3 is CASSSKRGDEDTQYF. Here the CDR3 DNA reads TGTGCCAGCAGCTCAAAGAGGGGGGACGAAGATACGCAGTATTTT.

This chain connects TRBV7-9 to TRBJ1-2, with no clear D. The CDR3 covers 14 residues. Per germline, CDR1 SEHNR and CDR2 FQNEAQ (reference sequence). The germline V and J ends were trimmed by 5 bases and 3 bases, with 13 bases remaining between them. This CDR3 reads CASSPFRGDYGYTF. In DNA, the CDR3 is TGTGCCAGCAGCCCCTTCCGGGGTGACTATGGCTACACCTTC.